The sequence of this TCR beta chain was determined in a study of blood T cell repertoires in COVID-19. Study-level background: Material from acute and convalescent COVID-19 was sourced from the United States, Italy and Spain.

Profiled with immunoSEQ multiplex PCR; TCRdb holds only in-frame clones, not every one. Of roughly 280,000 clones in the sample, around 89% were seen once. The CDR3 runs to 16 residues. Germline CDR1 is MGHRA and CDR2 is YSYEKL. V lost 0 bases and J lost 5; bases outside the gene matches: 9. Recruitment covered 20 to 25 US areas and drew participants whose ages spanned about 18 to 89 years. Cohort allocation depended upon clinical history that participants reported. This clonotype was sampled from a woman between 25 and 40 years old with acute COVID-19. The V call is TRBV4-1, the J call TRBJ1-1; TRBD1 agrees at 7 bases. Sample: PBMCs or T cells enriched from blood (not recorded which). The CDR3: CASSQETGFQRTEAFF. The CDR3 DNA is TGCGCCAGCAGCCAAGAGACAGGGTTCCAAAGAACTGAAGCTTTCTTT.